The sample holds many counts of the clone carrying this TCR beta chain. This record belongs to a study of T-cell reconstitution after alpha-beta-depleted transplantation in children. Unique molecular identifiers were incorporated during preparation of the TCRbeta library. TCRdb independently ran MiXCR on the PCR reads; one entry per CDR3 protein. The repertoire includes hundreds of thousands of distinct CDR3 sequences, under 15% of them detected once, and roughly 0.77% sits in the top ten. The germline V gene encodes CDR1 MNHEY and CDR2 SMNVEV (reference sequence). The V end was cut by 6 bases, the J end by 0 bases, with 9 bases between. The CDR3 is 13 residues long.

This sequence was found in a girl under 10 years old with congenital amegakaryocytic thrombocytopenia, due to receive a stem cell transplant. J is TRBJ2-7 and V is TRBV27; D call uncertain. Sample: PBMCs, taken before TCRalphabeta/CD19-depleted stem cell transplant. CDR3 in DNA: TGTGCCAGCAGGGGCGGTAACTCCTACGAGCAGTACTTC. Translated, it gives CASRGGNSYEQYF.